This is a list of T cell receptor beta chains from one sample in a study of T cell responses to AZD1222 COVID-19 vaccine. TCRdb's copy holds only in-frame clones and misses some; the assay was immunoSEQ multiplex PCR. Of about 40,000 clones listed, about 90% are singletons. The material sequenced was peripheral blood, taken 28 days after the second dose of the MenACWY control vaccine. The source is an adult who received the MenACWY meningococcal vaccine as a control. Both conserved end residues are part of each CDR3. The D gene is left open where the match is weak. Clone size is shown for a subset of rows, as once, few, many or a class of expanded clone.

v_call	clone_size	d_call	j_call	cdr3_nt	cdr3_aa
TRBV27	.	.	TRBJ2-1	TGTGCCAGACTAGCACCCCCTGTTTGGTTTAGGAATGAGCAGTTCTTC	CARLAPPVWFRNEQFF
TRBV9	.	TRBD1	TRBJ2-7	TGTGCCAGCAGCCCCCGGACAGGGGGGCCCGACGAGCAGTACTTC	CASSPRTGGPDEQYF
TRBV18	.	.	TRBJ2-7	TGTGCCAGCTCACTTACAGAGAGCTCCTACGAGCAGTACTTC	CASSLTESSYEQYF
TRBV5-1	.	TRBD2	TRBJ2-2	TGCGCCAGCAGCCCAGTAGCGGGAGGGCCCACCGGGGAGCTGTTTTTT	CASSPVAGGPTGELFF
TRBV28	.	.	TRBJ1-5	TGTGCCAGCAGTCCCCCCGGGGGCTCAAAGCCCCAGCATTTT	CASSPPGGSKPQHF
TRBV7-8	once	.	TRBJ1-5	TGTGCCAGCAGCTTAGAGGGGACCCTCCGAAGAGGCCATTATAGCAATCAGCCCCAGCATTTT	CASSLEGTLRRGHYSNQPQHF
TRBV7-2	.	TRBD2	TRBJ2-3	TGTGCCAGCAGCTTAATAGCGGGAGGGCCAGATACGCAGTATTTT	CASSLIAGGPDTQYF
TRBV28	.	.	TRBJ2-3	TGTGCCAGCGCCAGGGCAGGGAGCGAAGATACGCAGTATTTT	CASARAGSEDTQYF
TRBV6-5	.	TRBD1	TRBJ1-3	TGTGCCAGCAGTTATACAGGGGAGTCGGGAAACACCATATATTTT	CASSYTGESGNTIYF
TRBV24-1	.	.	TRBJ2-3	TGTGCCACCAGTGAGCGCCCCAGGGGCACAGATACGCAGTATTTT	CATSERPRGTDTQYF
TRBV4-1	once	.	TRBJ2-1	TGCGCCAGCAGCCAAGATCCCGGCGGTAGCTCCTACAATGAGCAGTTCTTC	CASSQDPGGSSYNEQFF
TRBV3-1/TRBV3-2	.	.	TRBJ2-5	TGTGCCAGCAGCCCCGCGTGGGGTAGAGAGACCCAGTACTTC	CASSPAWGRETQYF
TRBV7-2	.	.	TRBJ2-3	TGTGCCAGCAGCTTAGGGGGTTCCAATACGCAGTATTTT	CASSLGGSNTQYF
TRBV19	.	.	TRBJ2-5	TGTGCCAGTAGTATAGGGGGGACCCAAGAGACCCAGTACTTC	CASSIGGTQETQYF
TRBV5-6	.	TRBD2	TRBJ2-5	TGTGCCAGCAGCTTGATTGGTAGCGGGAGGATCCAAGAGACCCAGTACTTC	CASSLIGSGRIQETQYF
TRBV14	.	.	TRBJ2-3	TGTGCCAGCAGCCAACTAGCGACAGATACGCAGTATTTT	CASSQLATDTQYF
TRBV7-9	.	TRBD1	TRBJ1-4	TGTGCCAGCAGCCTTAGACAGGGGGAAGGTGAAAAACTGTTTTTT	CASSLRQGEGEKLFF
TRBV2	.	.	TRBJ2-7	TGTGCCAGCAGTGAAGGGAGGGGGTGGCGATCCTACGAGCAGTACTTC	CASSEGRGWRSYEQYF
TRBV6-5	once	.	TRBJ2-7	TGTGCCAGCAGTTACCTTGGACAGCGTGAGCAGTACTTC	CASSYLGQREQYF
TRBV6-5	.	.	TRBJ1-2	TGTGCCAGCAGAGATACCGGGACCTCAAGATATGGCTACACCTTC	CASRDTGTSRYGYTF
TRBV5-1	.	.	TRBJ1-1	TGCGCCAGCAGCTTGGTGTCAGGAAGTGTCTTTACTGAAGCTTTCTTT	CASSLVSGSVFTEAFF
TRBV6-1	.	.	TRBJ2-2	TGTGCCAGCAGTGAAGCGGGAGACACCGGGGAGCTGTTTTTT	CASSEAGDTGELFF
TRBV4-2	few	.	TRBJ2-3	TGTGCCAGCAGCCAAGATCCCCAGGGGCCAGATACGCAGTATTTT	CASSQDPQGPDTQYF
TRBV7-2	.	.	TRBJ2-2	TGTGCCAGCAGCTTAGCCGTTGGGGAGCTGTTTTTT	CASSLAVGELFF
TRBV5-1	.	.	TRBJ1-1	TGCGCCAGCAGCCAGGGAAGCTCGATTAGGAACACTGAAGCTTTCTTT	CASSQGSSIRNTEAFF
TRBV18	.	.	TRBJ2-5	TGTGCCAGCTCACCGCCTGCGGGGTCGGGGGAGACCCAGTACTTC	CASSPPAGSGETQYF
TRBV12-3/TRBV12-4	.	.	TRBJ2-4	TGTGCCAGCAGTTTGGGGAAAAACATTCAGTACTTC	CASSLGKNIQYF
TRBV2	.	.	TRBJ2-5	TGTGCCAGCAGTGTAGAGACCCAGTACTTC	CASSVETQYF
TRBV10-3	.	TRBD1	TRBJ1-6	TGTGCCACCACAGGGGGGGATTCACCCCTCCACTTT	CATTGGDSPLHF
TRBV24-1	few	TRBD2	TRBJ2-1	TGTGCCACCAGTGAGGGGACTGAGCGACTAGCGGCCATTGTAGATGAGCAGTTCTTC	CATSEGTERLAAIVDEQFF
TRBV5-6	.	.	TRBJ2-7	TGTGCCAGCAGCTTGCCCGGGTCCAGCTCCTACGAGCAGTACTTC	CASSLPGSSSYEQYF
TRBV10-2	once	TRBD1	TRBJ2-7	TGCGCCAGCAAAGTACAGGGGAAAGACGAGCAGTACTTC	CASKVQGKDEQYF
TRBV19	.	TRBD1	TRBJ1-1	TGTGCCAGTATCTCCCGGGACAGGGGGCGAGACACTGAAGCTTTCTTT	CASISRDRGRDTEAFF
TRBV9	.	TRBD2	TRBJ2-1	TGTGCCAGCAGCGTCGGCGGGAGGGCGGGTAATGAGCAGTTCTTC	CASSVGGRAGNEQFF
TRBV6-5	.	.	TRBJ2-7	TGTGCCAGCAGTTCGACCTACGAGCAGTACTTC	CASSSTYEQYF
TRBV29-1	.	TRBD2	TRBJ2-7	TGCAGCGTCCTCGGACTAGCGGGAGAGAAGGGGGTCTACGAGCAGTACTTC	CSVLGLAGEKGVYEQYF
TRBV5-5	.	.	TRBJ2-6	TGTGCCAGCAGCTTGGCTGTCTCTGGGGCCAACGTCCTGACTTTC	CASSLAVSGANVLTF